This entry lists 21 T cell receptor beta chains sequenced from one sample in a study of T-cell memory formation after mild COVID-19 listed by TCRdb under 2021. Library preparation used 5' RACE. The sequencer was an Illumina NovaSeq 6000. The public reads were reprocessed in TCRdb via fastp at Q25 and MiXCR, keeping in-frame beta chains. Identical CDR3 proteins give one entry, which carries the most common genes and DNA. This sample comprises approximately 490,000 distinct CDR3 sequences, 20% of them detected only once. The ten largest clones capture around 13% of the sample. Sample: PBMCs or a T cell subset sorted from them (not recorded which). The source is an adult woman who had mild COVID-19 (a few samples of this study predate the infection). The sample titles of this study are shuffled in the database, so cell type and time point are left out; the donor was told from shared clones.

The chain recombines TRBV9 with TRBJ2-3; the D gene is possibly TRBD2 (6 bases). The V and J ends lost 0 bases and 0 bases respectively, with 11 bases between them. In germline, CDR1 is SGDLS, CDR2 YYNGEE. The CDR3 has 16 residues. CDR3 nucleotide sequence: TGTGCCAGCAGCGTAGATATAGGGACTAGCACAGATACGCAGTATTTT. Translated, it gives CASSVDIGTSTDTQYF.

The chain employs TRBV7-3 and TRBJ1-1; D is unresolved. V shed 7 bases and J shed 2 bases, with 14 bases lying between them. Germline values: CDR1 SGHTA, CDR2 FQGTGA. This CDR3 has 14 amino acids. CDR3 loop: CASNDFGGNTEAFF. CDR3 bases: TGTGCCAGCAACGACTTTGGCGGAAACACTGAAGCTTTCTTT. Using reference TRBV7-3 and TRBJ1-1 for the parts outside the CDR3, the full variable domain is GAGVSQTPSNKVTEKGKYVELRCDPISGHTALYWYRQSLGQGPEFLIYFQGTGAADDSGLPNDRFFAVRPEGSVSTLKIQRTERGDSAVYLCASNDFGGNTEAFFGQGTRLTVV.

The chain is built from TRBV19 and TRBJ2-1, with D perhaps matching TRBD1 or TRBD2 (5 bases each). CDR3 length: 16 residues. Germline CDR1 LNHDA, CDR2 SQIVND (reference sequence). Trimming left V 6 bases short and J 7 bases short, with 22 bases between. The CDR3 loop is CASSSSGASHGNEQFF. The CDR3 region has the DNA TGTGCCAGTAGCTCCTCCGGGGCCTCCCACGGGAATGAGCAGTTCTTC.

This clonotype appeared a few times. V and J are TRBV12-3 or TRBV12-4 and TRBJ1-4, with D tentatively TRBD1 (5 bases). This CDR3 spans 15 amino acids. V dropped 2 bases and J dropped 10 bases, with 17 bases sitting between them. The CDR3 DNA sequence: TGTGCCAGCAGTTTAATGTCCCCGGGGGAACCAAAACTGTTTTTT. It specifies CASSLMSPGEPKLFF.

The rearrangement uses TRBV7-9 and TRBJ1-1; TRBD1 aligns across 10 bases. CDR1 SEHNR and CDR2 FQNEAQ come from the germline V gene (reference sequence). The CDR3 runs 17 residues. The ends lost 4 bases at V and 0 bases at J; junction bases unmatched: 8. The CDR3 region is CASSSTDRGPMNTEAFF. CDR3 nucleotide sequence: TGTGCCAGCAGCTCTACAGACAGGGGGCCTATGAACACTGAAGCTTTCTTT.

This clonotype has just one count. This rearrangement joins TRBV6-4 to TRBJ2-1; 8 bases are shared with TRBD2. The CDR3 length is 16 residues. The germline CDR1 and CDR2 sequences are MRHNA and SNTAGT. V shed 0 bases, J shed 9 bases, and the junction held 10 bases outside the gene matches. The CDR3 nucleotides read TGTGCCAGCAGTGACTCTGGGACTAGTCATATAAGTGAGCAGTTCTTC. Amino acid sequence: CASSDSGTSHISEQFF.

The gene calls are TRBV5-1 and TRBJ1-1, with 10 bases identical to TRBD1. This CDR3 contains 15 residues. The V gene's germline CDR1 is SGHRS and CDR2 YFSETQ. V trimming: 4 bases; J trimming: 2 bases; junction bases outside the gene matches: 5. DNA of the CDR3: TGCGCCAGCAGCGCGGGGACAGGGGCTAACACTGAAGCTTTCTTT. Protein product: CASSAGTGANTEAFF. Complete variable domain (other parts from reference TRBV5-1 and TRBJ1-1): KAGVTQTPRYLIKTRGQQVTLSCSPISGHRSVSWYQQTPGQGLQFLFEYFSETQRNKGNFPGRFSGRQFSNSRSEMNVSTLELGDSALYLCASSAGTGANTEAFFGQGTRLTVV.

The rearrangement links TRBV12-3 or TRBV12-4 to TRBJ2-5, with D possibly matching TRBD2 (6 bases). Trimming cost V 3 bases and J 11 bases, with 10 bases left between them. This CDR3 has 11 amino acids. The CDR3: CASSLGGPQYF. In DNA, the CDR3 is TGTGCCAGCAGTTTGGGGGGTCCTCAGTACTTC.

There are a few counts of this clonotype. This sequence joins TRBV7-6 and TRBJ2-7; D uncertain. V was clipped by 4 bases and J by 5 bases, with 9 bases between them. CDR1 is SGHVS and CDR2 is FNYEAQ in the germline V gene. There are 12 residues in the CDR3. The CDR3 protein is CASSSGSHEQYF. DNA of the CDR3: TGTGCCAGCAGCTCCGGGTCTCACGAGCAGTACTTC.

This clonotype was counted at least ten times. V gene TRBV3-1 combines with J gene TRBJ1-1, with a possible D match to TRBD1 (5 bases). Germline assignment: CDR1 LGHDT and CDR2 YNNKEL (reference sequence). V was shortened by 0 bases and J by 4 bases, with 9 bases between the two germline ends. CDR3 length: 14 residues. CDR3 sequence reads: CASSQEWGGTEAFF. The CDR3 DNA is TGTGCCAGCAGCCAAGAGTGGGGCGGCACTGAAGCTTTCTTT.

The chain recombines TRBV12-3 or TRBV12-4 with TRBJ2-2, with a weak D call TRBD2 (5 bases). With 4 bases removed from V and 2 bases from J, the gap between germline ends came to 11 bases. The CDR3 is 15 amino acids. CDR3 sequence: CASSWASGNTGELFF. CDR3 coding DNA: TGTGCCAGCAGTTGGGCGAGCGGAAACACCGGGGAGCTGTTTTTT.

The rearrangement uses TRBV5-1 and TRBJ1-5; possible D gene TRBD1, 6 bases. Germline assignment: CDR1 SGHRS and CDR2 YFSETQ. Trimming took off 4 bases at V and 2 bases at J, with 13 bases between the two ends. The CDR3 is 15 amino acids. The CDR3 here is CASSPQGRGNQPQHF. In DNA form, the CDR3 reads TGCGCCAGCAGCCCACAGGGCCGGGGCAATCAGCCCCAGCATTTT.

The genes are TRBV11-2 and TRBJ2-2; weak D call: TRBD2 (6 bases). Germline V lookup: CDR1 SGHAT, CDR2 FQNNGV. The ends were cut back, 2 bases at V and 9 bases at J, with 19 bases in the middle. This CDR3 region has 16 residues. The CDR3 nucleotides are TGTGCCAGCAGCTTACTTGTTAGGCTAGCGATCAGGGAGCTGTTTTTT. It yields the protein CASSLLVRLAIRELFF.

The chain combines TRBV5-1 with TRBJ2-7; TRBD2 is a possible D gene (5 bases). V lost 0 bases, J lost 3 bases, and 13 bases lay in between. This CDR3 region has 15 residues. Looked up from germline, CDR1 is SGHRS and CDR2 is YFSETQ. The CDR3 bases are TGCGCCAGCAGCTTGGGCGGTAGCGATAACTACGAGCAGTACTTC. It encodes CASSLGGSDNYEQYF.

This clonotype has ten or more counts. The rearrangement links TRBV7-2 to TRBJ2-1, with D uncertain. The CDR3 has 13 amino acids. From germline, CDR1 is SGHTA and CDR2 FQGNSA. V lost 1 base and J lost 5, with 6 bases in between. DNA for the CDR3: TGTGCCAGCAGCTTAGATGCGGACAATGAGCAGTTCTTC. Protein sequence: CASSLDADNEQFF.

The J gene is TRBJ2-5, the V gene TRBV20-1; D perhaps matches TRBD2 (5 bases). The CDR3 is 15 amino acids. Trimming pared 5 bases from V and 5 bases from J, leaving 21 bases between. Germline assignment: CDR1 DFQATT and CDR2 SNEGSKA (reference sequence). The CDR3, as DNA: TGCAGTGCTGTAGTCACGACCCCGGGATATGAGACCCAGTACTTC. Translating gives CSAVVTTPGYETQYF.

This clonotype has only a few counts. V usage is TRBV29-1 and J usage is TRBJ2-3; 7 bases line up with TRBD1. Germline V gene data show CDR1 as SQVTM and CDR2 as ANQGSEA. J gave up 1 base and V 6 bases, and 13 bases lay outside the gene matches. The CDR3 covers 16 residues. The CDR3: CSVVASGTVRTDTQYF. DNA for the CDR3: TGCAGCGTAGTAGCGTCCGGGACAGTGCGCACAGATACGCAGTATTTT.

This sequence joins TRBV20-1 and TRBJ1-2; TRBD1 matches at 9 bases. CDR3 length equals 11 residues. Germline CDR1 DFQATT, CDR2 SNEGSKA (reference sequence). CDR3: CSGDRDYGYTF. CDR3 in DNA: TGCAGCGGGGACAGGGACTATGGCTACACCTTC.

The chain links TRBV12-3 or TRBV12-4 to TRBJ1-5; 8 positions agree with TRBD1. The V segment lost 5 bases and the J segment 0 bases; nucleotides outside the gene matches: 6. The CDR3 is made up of 16 amino acids. This CDR3 is CASSPRTGNSNQPQHF. The DNA for the CDR3 is TGTGCCAGCAGTCCAAGGACAGGGAATAGCAATCAGCCCCAGCATTTT.

V and J are TRBV28 and TRBJ2-1; D remains unclear. The CDR3 runs 15 residues. Germline values: CDR1 MDHEN, CDR2 SYDVKM. V lost 1 base and J lost 2, with 9 bases in between. CDR3 DNA sequence: TGTGCCAGCAGTTTATCAGAGGAAGCCTACAATGAGCAGTTCTTC. Protein: CASSLSEEAYNEQFF.

This clonotype was seen repeatedly, ten times or more. The rearrangement uses TRBV19 and TRBJ2-7; 7 positions match TRBD2. Germline CDR1 reads LNHDA; CDR2 reads SQIVND (reference sequence). Trimming at V came to 3 bases and at J to 4 bases, leaving 9 bases not matched to a gene. The CDR3 runs 15 residues. CDR3 protein: CASSISTSDIYEQYF. The CDR3, as DNA: TGTGCCAGTAGTATCTCTACTAGCGACATTTACGAGCAGTACTTC.